The 8 T cell receptor beta chains given below trace back to one sample, sequenced in a study of T cell repertoires in urothelial bladder cancer. Data came from immunoSEQ multiplex PCR; TCRdb stores just in-frame clones and leaves some out. The sample shows 6,700 or so clones, 65% to 75% of them seen only once. The sample was tumor-infiltrating cells from bladder cancer. The receptors stem from a human donor with urothelial carcinoma.

V gene TRBV7-9 combines with J gene TRBJ1-2, with 8 positions matching TRBD1. The junction had 3 bases not matched to a gene; V was cut back by 3 bases and J by 3 bases. Germline V gene data show CDR1 as SEHNR and CDR2 as FQNEAQ (reference sequence). The CDR3 spans 14 residues. This CDR3 reads CASSFWGQDYGYTF. CDR3 sequence (DNA): TGTGCCAGCAGCTTCTGGGGACAGGACTATGGCTACACCTTC. The full variable domain, rest sourced from reference TRBV7-9 and TRBJ1-2, is DTGVSQNPRHKITKRGQNVTFRCDPISEHNRLYWYRQTLGQGPEFLTYFQNEAQLEKSRLLSDRFSAERPKGSFSTLEIQRTEQGDSAMYLCASSFWGQDYGYTFGSGTRLTVV.

This chain links TRBV27 with TRBJ1-1; D may be TRBD1 (5 bases). Germline CDR1 reads MNHEY; CDR2 reads SMNVEV (reference sequence). Trimming shortened V by 2 bases and J by 10 bases, and 20 bases separated the two germline ends. CDR3 length: 15 amino acids. CDR3 in amino acids: CASSLNVQGAVRAFF. The CDR3 bases are TGTGCCAGCAGTTTAAACGTTCAAGGGGCCGTGAGAGCTTTCTTT.

The rearrangement links TRBV5-5 to TRBJ1-2; D call uncertain. The V gene's germline CDR1 is SGHKS and CDR2 YYEKEE (reference sequence). Trimming took 1 base from V and 0 from J, leaving 10 bases between them. The CDR3 consists of 15 residues. The CDR3 coding sequence is TGTGCCAGCAGCTTGACGCGTCACCCTAACTATGGCTACACCTTC. Protein: CASSLTRHPNYGYTF.

The V call is TRBV5-1, the J call TRBJ2-3; D might be TRBD2 (5 bases). Trimming removed 6 bases at V and 3 bases at J, with 11 bases between. CDR1 is SGHRS, CDR2 YFSETQ, per germline. The CDR3 has 13 amino acids. The CDR3: CASTSGVTDTQYF. The CDR3 DNA is TGCGCCAGCACATCCGGGGTAACAGATACGCAGTATTTT.

The chain joins TRBV19 to TRBJ1-2; TRBD1 matches at 7 bases. The CDR3 runs to 15 residues. The V segment lost 7 bases and the J segment 3 bases; nucleotides outside the gene matches: 11. Per germline, CDR1 LNHDA and CDR2 SQIVND (reference sequence). CDR3 region: CASNDPGQFYYGYTF. CDR3 sequence (DNA): TGTGCCAGTAACGATCCGGGACAGTTTTACTATGGCTACACCTTC.

The chain is built from TRBV27 and TRBJ2-7; D perhaps matches TRBD1 (6 bases). Per the germline V gene, CDR1 is MNHEY and CDR2 is SMNVEV (reference sequence). The CDR3 length is 13 residues. Trimming left V 3 bases short and J 4 bases short, with 10 bases between. CDR3 DNA: TGTGCCAGCAGTTTCGACAGGAGATACGAGCAGTACTTC. This codes for CASSFDRRYEQYF.

The V gene is TRBV5-4, the J gene TRBJ1-2; TRBD1 might be the D (6 bases). The CDR3 length is 15 residues. V was cut by 0 bases and J by 4 bases, with 13 bases left in between. Germline assignment: CDR1 SGHNT and CDR2 YYREEE (reference sequence). The CDR3 nucleotides are TGTGCCAGCAGCTTGGAATTAGGGGGGAGCTATGGCTACACCTTC. Translated: CASSLELGGSYGYTF.

The V call is TRBV2, the J call TRBJ1-6; 9 bases align to TRBD1. J gave up 10 bases and V 5 bases, and 6 bases lay outside the gene matches. The CDR3 length is 14 residues. From germline, CDR1 is SNHLY and CDR2 FYNNEI. The CDR3 coding sequence is TGTGCCAGCAGTCGGGACAGGGAGGGATCACCCCTCCACTTT. Translation gives CASSRDREGSPLHF.